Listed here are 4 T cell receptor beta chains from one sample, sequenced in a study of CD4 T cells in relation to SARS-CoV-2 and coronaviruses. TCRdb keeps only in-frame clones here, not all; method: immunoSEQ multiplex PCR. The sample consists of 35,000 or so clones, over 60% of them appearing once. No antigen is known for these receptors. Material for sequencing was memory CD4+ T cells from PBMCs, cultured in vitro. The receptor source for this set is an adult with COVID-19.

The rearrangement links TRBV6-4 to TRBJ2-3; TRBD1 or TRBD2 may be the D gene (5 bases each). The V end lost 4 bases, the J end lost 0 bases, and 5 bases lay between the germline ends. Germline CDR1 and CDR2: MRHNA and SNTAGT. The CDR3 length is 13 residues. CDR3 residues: CASSGDSTDTQYF. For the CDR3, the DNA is TGTGCCAGCAGTGGGGACAGCACAGATACGCAGTATTTT.

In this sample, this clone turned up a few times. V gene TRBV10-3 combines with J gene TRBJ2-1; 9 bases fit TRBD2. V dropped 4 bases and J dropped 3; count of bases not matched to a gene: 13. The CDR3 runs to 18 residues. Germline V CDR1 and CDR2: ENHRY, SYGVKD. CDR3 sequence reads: CAISVSGNSGSLYNEQFF. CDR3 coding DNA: TGTGCCATCAGTGTTAGCGGGAATAGCGGGAGCCTCTACAATGAGCAGTTCTTC.

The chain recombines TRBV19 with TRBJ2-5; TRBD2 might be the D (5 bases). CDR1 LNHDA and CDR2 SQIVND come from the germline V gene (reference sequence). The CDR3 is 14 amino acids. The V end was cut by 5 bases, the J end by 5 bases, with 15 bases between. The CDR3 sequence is CASSWSSSGETQYF. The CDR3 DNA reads TGTGCCAGTAGTTGGTCGAGCTCGGGGGAGACCCAGTACTTC.

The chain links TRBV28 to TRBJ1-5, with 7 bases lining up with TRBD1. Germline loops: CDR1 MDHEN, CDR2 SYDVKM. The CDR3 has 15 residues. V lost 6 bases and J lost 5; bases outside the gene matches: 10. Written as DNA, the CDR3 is TGTGCCAGCAGCCCGACTGACAGGGCCGATCAGCCCCAGCATTTT. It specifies CASSPTDRADQPQHF.